This TCR beta chain comes out of a study of blood T cell repertoires in COVID-19. Study background: Spain, Italy and the United States supplied samples that represented acute and convalescent COVID-19. T cells, B-cell-depleted T cells, or PBMCs supplied cDNA or gDNA.

The authors' processing: Reference gene primers were amplified, and this amplification served to estimate nucleated cell counts. Sequencing used immunoSEQ multiplex PCR; TCRdb keeps in-frame clones, though not all of them. V, J and clone size were drawn from that table, and D and trimming were deduced from the DNA. The sample lists a few hundred thousand clones, 80% to 90% seen once, with over 2% in the top ten. The CDR3 has 15 residues. From germline, CDR1 is LGHDT and CDR2 YNNKEL (reference sequence). V lost 4 bases and J lost 2; bases outside the gene matches: 5. Sample: peripheral blood. This sequence was found in a woman aged 50 to 60 with acute or convalescent COVID-19. The rearrangement links TRBV3-1 (or the pseudogene TRBV3-2) to TRBJ2-1; TRBD1 matches 7 bases. The CDR3: CASSLRQGPYNEQFF. CDR3 nucleotide sequence: TGTGCCAGCAGCCTACGACAGGGTCCCTACAATGAGCAGTTCTTC.